These 7 T cell receptor beta chains came from one sample sequenced in a study of CD8 T cells in ankylosing spondylitis. Study-level results: A motif of eight or nine highly homologous TCR beta variants was seen as apparently characteristic of ankylosing spondylitis blood.

These TCRs' antigens remain unknown. TCRdb independently ran MiXCR on the 5' RACE reads; one entry per CDR3 protein. The sample shows approximately 550,000 distinct CDR3 sequences, roughly 13% of them seen only once. The sample taken for sequencing was blood, either unsorted or a sorted T cell fraction (not recorded which). Receptor source: a male donor with ankylosing spondylitis.

As concerns this clonotype: One base away lies a much larger clone, so this may be a sequencing read error. The gene calls are TRBV7-2 and TRBJ1-3, with D maybe TRBD1 (5 bases). This CDR3 has 15 residues. From germline, CDR1 is SGHTA and CDR2 FQGNSA. CDR3 sequence: CASSSLTAAGNTKYF. The DNA of the CDR3 is TGTGCCAGCAGCTCACTGACAGCAGCTGGAAACACCAAATATTTT.

The V call is TRBV20-1, the J call TRBJ2-3, with a possible D match to TRBD1 (5 bases). Trimming pared 5 bases from V and 1 base from J, leaving 7 bases between. The CDR3 contains 12 residues. Germline V gene sequence: CDR1 DFQATT, CDR2 SNEGSKA (reference sequence). The CDR3 spells CSASQGTDTQYF. CDR3 nucleotides: TGCAGTGCTTCACAGGGCACAGATACGCAGTATTTT.

In its sample, this clonotype was seen a few times. The CDR3 bases are TGTGCCAGCAGCCAAAGGGGCCTATACGAGCAGTACTTC. Amino acid sequence: CASSQRGLYEQYF. The V call is TRBV3-1, the J call TRBJ2-7; D is perhaps TRBD1 (5 bases). Trimming removed 2 bases at V and 4 bases at J, with 9 bases between. Germline CDR1 is LGHDT and CDR2 is YNNKEL (reference sequence). The CDR3 runs to 13 residues.

This clonotype was seen ten or more times. The chain uses TRBV20-1 and TRBJ2-1, with 13 positions matching TRBD2. The CDR3 has 16 residues. J lost 4 bases, V lost 5 bases, and 8 bases had no gene match. CDR1 and CDR2 from the germline V gene are DFQATT and SNEGSKA (reference sequence). In DNA form, the CDR3 reads TGCAGTGCTGCTTCCGGGACTAGCGGGACTTACAATGAGCAGTTCTTC. It translates to CSAASGTSGTYNEQFF.

Only a few counts were recorded for this clonotype. The chain links TRBV25-1 to TRBJ1-1; weak D call: TRBD1 (5 bases). V was clipped by 2 bases and J by 6 bases, with 10 bases between them. There are 13 residues in the CDR3. The V gene's germline CDR1 is MGHDK and CDR2 SYGVNS. CDR3 coding DNA: TGTGCCAGCAGTGAACCCAGGGCTTCTGAAGCTTTCTTT. It specifies CASSEPRASEAFF.

The sample holds many counts of this clonotype. The V call is TRBV29-1, the J call TRBJ2-5; 9 positions agree with TRBD1. Germline lookup yields CDR1 SQVTM and CDR2 ANQGSEA. This CDR3 contains 13 residues. Unmatched junction bases numbered 3, after V lost 7 bases and J lost 0 bases. CDR3 nucleotide sequence: TGCAGCGCAGGGACAGGGTACCAAGAGACCCAGTACTTC. Its protein is CSAGTGYQETQYF.

V is TRBV11-2 and J is TRBJ1-5, with no clear D. Between the trimmed V and J ends, which lost 0 bases and 7 bases, there was a span of 13 bases. The CDR3 is made up of 15 amino acids. Germline CDR1 and CDR2: SGHAT and FQNNGV. The CDR3 reads CASSLDGEGEQPQHF. DNA for the CDR3: TGTGCCAGCAGCTTAGATGGAGAGGGCGAACAGCCCCAGCATTTT.